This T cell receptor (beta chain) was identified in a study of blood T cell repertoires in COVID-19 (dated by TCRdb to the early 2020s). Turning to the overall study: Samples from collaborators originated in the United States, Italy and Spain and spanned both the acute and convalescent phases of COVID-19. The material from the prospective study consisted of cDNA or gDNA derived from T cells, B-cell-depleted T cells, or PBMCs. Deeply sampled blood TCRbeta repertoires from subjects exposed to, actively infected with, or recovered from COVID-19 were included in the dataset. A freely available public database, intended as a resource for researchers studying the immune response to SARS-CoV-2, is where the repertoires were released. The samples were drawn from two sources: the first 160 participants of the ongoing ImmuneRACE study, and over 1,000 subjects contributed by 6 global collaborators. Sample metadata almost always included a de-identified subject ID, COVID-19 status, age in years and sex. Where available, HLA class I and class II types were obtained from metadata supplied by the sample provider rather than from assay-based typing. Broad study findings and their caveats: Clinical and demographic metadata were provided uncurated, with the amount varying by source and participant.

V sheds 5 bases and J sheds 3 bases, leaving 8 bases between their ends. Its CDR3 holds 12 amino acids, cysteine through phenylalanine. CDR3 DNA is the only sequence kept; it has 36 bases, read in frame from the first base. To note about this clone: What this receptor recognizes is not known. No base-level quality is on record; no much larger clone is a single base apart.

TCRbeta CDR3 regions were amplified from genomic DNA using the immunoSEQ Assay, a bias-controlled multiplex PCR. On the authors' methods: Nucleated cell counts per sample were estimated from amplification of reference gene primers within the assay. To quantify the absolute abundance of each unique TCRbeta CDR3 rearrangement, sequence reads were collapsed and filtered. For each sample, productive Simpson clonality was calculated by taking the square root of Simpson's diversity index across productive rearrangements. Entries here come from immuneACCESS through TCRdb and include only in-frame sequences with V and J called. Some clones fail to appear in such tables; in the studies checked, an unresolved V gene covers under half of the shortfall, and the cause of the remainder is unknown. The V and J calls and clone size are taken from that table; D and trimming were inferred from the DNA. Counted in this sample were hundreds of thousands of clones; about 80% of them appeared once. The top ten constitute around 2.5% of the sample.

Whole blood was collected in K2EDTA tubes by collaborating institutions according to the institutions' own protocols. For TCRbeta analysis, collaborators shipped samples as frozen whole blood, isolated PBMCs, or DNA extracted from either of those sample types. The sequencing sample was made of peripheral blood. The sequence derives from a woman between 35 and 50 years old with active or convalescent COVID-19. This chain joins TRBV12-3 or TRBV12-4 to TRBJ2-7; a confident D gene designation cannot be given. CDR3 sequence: CASSRSGYEQYF. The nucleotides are TGTGCCAGCAGTCGGTCGGGCTACGAGCAGTACTTC.